These T cell receptor beta chains were read from a single sample in a study of OX40 agonist ivuxolimab in advanced cancers. TCRdb's copy holds only in-frame clones and misses some; the assay was immunoSEQ multiplex PCR. The sample contains about 77,000 clones, about nine tenths of which appear only once. The sequencing here drew on CD4+ or CD8+ T cells sorted from blood, taken in a trial of the OX40 agonist ivuxolimab. These receptors originate from an adult with an advanced solid tumor such as melanoma, head and neck, liver or kidney cancer. CDR3s include the opening cysteine and the closing phenylalanine or tryptophan. A D gene is named only where the DNA matches it firmly. The size of a clone is reported for some rows only, either as once, few or many, or as a class for expanded clones.

NA	TRBV19	NA	TRBJ1-4	CASKRDEKLFF	TGTGCCAGTAAACGGGACGAAAAACTGTTTTTT
NA	TRBV6-5	TRBD1	TRBJ2-5	CASSAPQGAFEAQYF	TGTGCCAGCAGTGCCCCTCAGGGGGCGTTCGAGGCCCAGTACTTC
NA	TRBV30	NA	TRBJ2-7	CAWSEYLLYEQYF	TGTGCCTGGAGTGAGTATCTACTTTACGAGCAGTACTTC
NA	TRBV19	TRBD2	TRBJ2-7	CASSETSGGVHEQYF	TGTGCCAGTAGTGAGACTAGCGGGGGGGTCCACGAGCAGTACTTC
NA	TRBV19	NA	TRBJ1-4	CASSNRATNEKLFF	TGTGCCAGTAGTAACAGGGCCACTAATGAAAAACTGTTTTTT
NA	TRBV18	TRBD2	TRBJ2-2	CASSPLREAGLMNTGELFF	TGTGCCAGCTCACCACTCCGGGAAGCGGGACTTATGAACACCGGGGAGCTGTTTTTT
NA	TRBV28	TRBD1	TRBJ1-1	CASSPLFSFTGDTEAFF	TGTGCCAGCAGTCCGTTATTCTCATTTACAGGGGACACTGAAGCTTTCTTT
NA	TRBV4-1	NA	TRBJ2-1	CASSQVGRRYNEQFF	TGCGCCAGCAGCCAAGTGGGCAGACGTTACAATGAGCAGTTCTTC
few	TRBV15	NA	TRBJ1-1	CATSRVGSTEAFF	TGTGCCACCAGCAGAGTGGGGAGCACTGAAGCTTTCTTT
NA	TRBV4-1	NA	TRBJ1-2	CASAVPGSKYGYTF	TGCGCCAGCGCCGTCCCAGGGAGTAAGTATGGCTACACCTTC
NA	TRBV27	NA	TRBJ1-2	CASSLKDSRNYGYTF	TGTGCCAGCAGTTTAAAGGACAGTCGAAACTATGGCTACACCTTC
NA	TRBV5-4	TRBD1	TRBJ2-7	CASSSWTGGSYEQYF	TGTGCCAGCAGCTCGTGGACAGGGGGCTCCTACGAGCAGTACTTC
NA	TRBV28	NA	TRBJ1-2	CASRDGPLTNYGYTF	TGTGCCAGCCGGGACGGGCCCCTTACTAACTATGGCTACACCTTC
NA	TRBV2	NA	TRBJ2-7	CASSVSASQYF	TGTGCCAGCAGTGTCTCAGCTTCGCAGTACTTC
few	TRBV28	TRBD1	TRBJ1-2	CASGQGVYGYTF	TGTGCCAGCGGACAGGGGGTCTATGGCTACACCTTC
NA	TRBV5-1	TRBD1	TRBJ1-2	CASSIGTGGARNYGYTF	TGCGCCAGCAGCATCGGGACAGGGGGCGCGAGGAACTATGGCTACACCTTC
once	TRBV30	NA	TRBJ1-1	CAWTRGGFNTEAFF	TGTGCCTGGACCCGCGGCGGGTTTAACACTGAAGCTTTCTTT
NA	TRBV27	TRBD1	TRBJ1-2	CASRPKPGQGNYGYTF	TGTGCCAGCAGACCTAAACCGGGACAGGGTAACTATGGCTACACCTTC
NA	TRBV5-1	TRBD2	TRBJ2-5	CASSLAPGGSREETQYF	TGCGCCAGCAGCCTTGCCCCTGGCGGGAGCCGGGAAGAGACCCAGTACTTC
NA	TRBV15	TRBD1	TRBJ1-2	CATSPRTGDRYTF	TGTGCCACCAGCCCCAGAACAGGGGATAGGTACACCTTC
once	TRBV5-1	NA	TRBJ1-2	CASSLDSPGRDGYTF	TGCGCCAGCAGCTTGGATTCGCCAGGGAGGGATGGCTACACCTTC
NA	TRBV19	NA	TRBJ1-1	CASSMQGLNTEAFF	TGTGCCAGTAGTATGCAGGGACTCAACACTGAAGCTTTCTTT
NA	TRBV6-5	NA	TRBJ1-1	CASSYGEGRSSEAFF	TGTGCCAGCAGTTACGGGGAAGGGCGCTCGTCTGAAGCTTTCTTT
NA	TRBV6-1	NA	TRBJ1-4	CASSEGQNNEKLFF	TGTGCCAGCAGTGAAGGGCAGAATAATGAAAAACTGTTTTTT
NA	TRBV25-1	NA	TRBJ2-1	CASSESGGWGSYNEQFF	TGTGCCAGCAGTGAATCTGGGGGATGGGGTTCCTACAATGAGCAGTTCTTC
NA	TRBV7-2	TRBD2	TRBJ2-7	CASSSSGSRGEQYF	TGTGCCAGCAGCTCTAGCGGGAGTCGAGGAGAGCAGTACTTC
NA	TRBV19	TRBD1	TRBJ2-3	CASSNFGTGVSDTQYF	TGTGCCAGTAGTAACTTCGGGACAGGGGTCTCGGATACGCAGTATTTT
NA	TRBV2	TRBD2	TRBJ2-1	CASSGLAGGPSYNEQFF	TGTGCCAGCAGCGGACTAGCGGGAGGGCCTTCCTACAATGAGCAGTTCTTC
few	TRBV5-4	NA	TRBJ1-1	CASSLEVSDTEAFF	TGTGCCAGCAGCTTGGAGGTGAGCGACACTGAAGCTTTCTTT
NA	TRBV5-4	NA	TRBJ2-1	CASSLTGSRADEQFF	TGTGCCAGCAGCTTGACAGGGTCCAGAGCCGATGAGCAGTTCTTC
NA	TRBV11-2	TRBD1	TRBJ2-5	CASSLTGAYQETQYF	TGTGCCAGCAGCTTAACAGGGGCCTACCAAGAGACCCAGTACTTC
NA	TRBV7-2	TRBD1	TRBJ1-5	CASSLGDRGGNQPQHF	TGTGCCAGCAGCTTAGGGGACAGGGGGGGCAATCAGCCCCAGCATTTT
NA	TRBV5-4	NA	TRBJ2-5	CASSSPLGVQETQYF	TGTGCCAGCAGCTCCCCCCTAGGCGTGCAAGAGACCCAGTACTTC
once	TRBV2	NA	TRBJ1-4	CASSERGKKLFF	TGTGCCAGCAGTGAACGTGGGAAGAAACTGTTTTTT
NA	TRBV30	NA	TRBJ2-7	CAFRRPYEQYF	TGTGCCTTCCGGAGGCCCTACGAGCAGTACTTC
NA	TRBV5-6	NA	TRBJ2-3	CASMLGSTDTQYF	TGTGCCAGCATGCTAGGGAGCACAGATACGCAGTATTTT
NA	TRBV19	TRBD1	TRBJ1-2	CASKDRGNYGYTF	TGTGCCAGTAAGGACAGGGGCAACTATGGCTACACCTTC
NA	TRBV5-4	NA	TRBJ1-2	CASSLGFPLFGYTF	TGTGCCAGCAGCCTCGGATTCCCGTTATTTGGCTACACCTTC
NA	TRBV5-1	TRBD1	TRBJ2-2	CASSPPARGTTGELFF	TGCGCCAGCAGCCCTCCGGCCAGGGGGACCACCGGGGAGCTGTTTTTT
NA	TRBV30	NA	TRBJ1-5	CAWSWENQPQHF	TGTGCCTGGAGTTGGGAGAATCAGCCCCAGCATTTT
NA	TRBV27	NA	TRBJ2-3	CASSTGTSDTQYF	TGTGCCAGCAGTACCGGGACGTCAGATACGCAGTATTTT
NA	TRBV7-2	NA	TRBJ2-7	CASSLGPGNEQYF	TGTGCCAGCAGCTTAGGCCCGGGCAACGAGCAGTACTTC
NA	TRBV28	NA	TRBJ1-3	CASRPAGAAGNTIYF	TGTGCCAGCAGGCCTGCCGGGGCCGCTGGAAACACCATATATTTT
NA	TRBV30	NA	TRBJ1-5	CAWSEGPNQPQHF	TGTGCCTGGAGTGAAGGTCCCAATCAGCCCCAGCATTTT
NA	TRBV7-8	NA	TRBJ2-5	CASSRTGLAETQYF	TGTGCCAGCAGCCGTACGGGATTGGCGGAGACCCAGTACTTC